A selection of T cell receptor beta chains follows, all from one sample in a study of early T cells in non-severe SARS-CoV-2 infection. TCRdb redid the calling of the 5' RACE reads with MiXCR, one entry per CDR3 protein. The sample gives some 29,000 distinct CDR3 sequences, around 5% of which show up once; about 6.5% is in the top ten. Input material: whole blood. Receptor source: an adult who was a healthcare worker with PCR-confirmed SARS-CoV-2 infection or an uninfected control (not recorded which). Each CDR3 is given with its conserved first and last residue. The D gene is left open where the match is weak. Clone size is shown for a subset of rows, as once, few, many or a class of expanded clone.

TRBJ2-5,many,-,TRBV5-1,CASSLTMGETQYF,TGCGCCAGCAGCTTGACTATGGGAGAGACCCAGTACTTC
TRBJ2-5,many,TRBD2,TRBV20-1,CSASLGLEETQYF,TGCAGTGCTAGTTTGGGACTAGAAGAGACCCAGTACTTC
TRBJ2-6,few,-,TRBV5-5,CASSLAPGSGANVLTF,TGTGCCAGCAGCTTGGCACCAGGGTCTGGGGCCAACGTCCTGACTTTC
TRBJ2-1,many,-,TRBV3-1,CASSQFPRDRQEQFF,TGTGCCAGCAGCCAATTCCCGCGCGACCGGCAGGAGCAGTTCTTC
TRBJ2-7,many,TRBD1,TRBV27,CASSYGTGASGEQYF,TGTGCCAGCAGTTACGGGACAGGGGCTAGCGGCGAGCAGTACTTC
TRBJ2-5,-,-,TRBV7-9,CASSLAEEGETQYF,TGTGCCAGCAGCTTAGCCGAGGAGGGGGAGACCCAGTACTTC
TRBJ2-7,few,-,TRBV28,CASSGTVYEQYF,TGTGCCAGCAGTGGGACCGTATACGAGCAGTACTTC
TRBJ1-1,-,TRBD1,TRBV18,CASSPRDRVGSTEAFF,TGTGCCAGCTCACCACGAGACAGGGTAGGAAGCACTGAAGCTTTCTTT
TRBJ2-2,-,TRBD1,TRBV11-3,CASSSGQVNTGELFF,TGTGCCAGCAGCTCCGGACAGGTTAACACCGGGGAGCTGTTTTTT
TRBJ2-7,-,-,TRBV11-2,CASSHDYGHILYEQYF,TGTGCCAGCAGCCATGACTATGGGCACATCCTCTACGAGCAGTACTTC
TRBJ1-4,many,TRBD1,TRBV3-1,CASSQVRTGRNEKLFF,TGTGCCAGCAGCCAAGTACGGACAGGGAGGAATGAAAAACTGTTTTTT
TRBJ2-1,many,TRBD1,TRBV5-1,CASSRTPPGQGPYNEQFF,TGCGCCAGCAGCCGCACACCTCCGGGACAGGGCCCCTACAATGAGCAGTTCTTC
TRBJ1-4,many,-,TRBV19,CASSIVRDGLRGTNEKLFF,TGTGCCAGTAGTATTGTTCGGGACGGCTTACGTGGAACTAATGAAAAACTGTTTTTT
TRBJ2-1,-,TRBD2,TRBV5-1,CASSLKRGPYNEQFF,TGCGCCAGCAGCTTGAAGCGGGGGCCCTACAATGAGCAGTTCTTC
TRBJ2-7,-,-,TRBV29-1,CSVEDLTSGEQYF,TGCAGCGTTGAAGATCTAACGTCGGGCGAGCAGTACTTC
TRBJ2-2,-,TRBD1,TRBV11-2,CASSLYRGHYTGELFF,TGTGCCAGCAGCTTGTACAGGGGCCACTACACCGGGGAGCTGTTTTTT
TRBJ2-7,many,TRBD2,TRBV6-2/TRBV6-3,CASSLAGTYEQYF,TGTGCCAGCAGTTTAGCGGGAACCTACGAGCAGTACTTC
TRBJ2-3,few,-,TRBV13,CASSPGAGESDTQYF,TGTGCCAGCAGTCCAGGGGCAGGGGAATCAGATACGCAGTATTTT
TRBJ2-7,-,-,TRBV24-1,CATSDSGLSAYEQYF,TGTGCCACCAGTGATAGCGGACTTTCAGCCTACGAGCAGTACTTC
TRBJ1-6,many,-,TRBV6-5,CASSYDRVNSPLHF,TGTGCCAGCAGTTACGATAGAGTGAATTCACCCCTCCACTTT
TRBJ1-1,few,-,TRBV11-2,CASTGGRGTEAFF,TGTGCCAGCACCGGGGGGAGGGGCACTGAAGCTTTCTTT
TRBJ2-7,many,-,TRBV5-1,CASSIRVENHEQYF,TGCGCCAGCAGCATCAGGGTAGAGAACCACGAGCAGTACTTC
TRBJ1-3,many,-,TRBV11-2,CASSLDRMGNTIYF,TGTGCCAGCAGCTTAGACAGGATGGGAAACACCATATATTTT
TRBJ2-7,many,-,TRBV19,CASSLKKGVYEQYF,TGTGCCAGTAGTCTCAAGAAAGGAGTCTACGAGCAGTACTTC
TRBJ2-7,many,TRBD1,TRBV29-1,CSVGGGDTYEQYF,TGCAGCGTTGGAGGGGGCGACACCTACGAGCAGTACTTC
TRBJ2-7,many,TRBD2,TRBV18,CASSPRGRGYEQYF,TGTGCCAGCTCACCACGTGGGAGGGGCTACGAGCAGTACTTC
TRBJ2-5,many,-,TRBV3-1,CASSRQAGETQYF,TGTGCCAGCAGCCGGCAGGCAGGAGAGACCCAGTACTTC
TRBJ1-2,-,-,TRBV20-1,CSARETTDYGYTF,TGCAGTGCTAGAGAGACGACGGACTATGGCTACACCTTC
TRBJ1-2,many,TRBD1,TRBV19,CASSRTRGLNYGYTF,TGTGCCAGTAGTAGGACGAGGGGGCTGAACTATGGCTACACCTTC
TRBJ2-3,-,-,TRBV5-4,CASGTGTTSTDTQYF,TGTGCCAGCGGTACGGGAACCACTAGCACAGATACGCAGTATTTT
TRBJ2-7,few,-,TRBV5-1,CASSFDGQGYEQYF,TGCGCCAGCAGCTTCGACGGGCAGGGATACGAGCAGTACTTC
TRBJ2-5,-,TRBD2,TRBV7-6,CASSQRTSGRRYQETQYF,TGTGCCAGCAGCCAACGGACTAGCGGGAGAAGGTACCAAGAGACCCAGTACTTC
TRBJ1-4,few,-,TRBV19,CASSGGEKLFF,TGTGCCAGTAGTGGTGGTGAGAAACTGTTTTTT
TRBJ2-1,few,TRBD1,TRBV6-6,CASSYSLLQGAYNEQFF,TGTGCCAGCAGTTACTCGTTGCTACAGGGGGCCTACAATGAGCAGTTCTTC
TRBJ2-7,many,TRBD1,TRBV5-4,CASRPDRGSREQYF,TGTGCCAGCAGACCTGACAGGGGGAGTCGCGAGCAGTACTTC
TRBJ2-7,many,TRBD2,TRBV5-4,CASSNKRESREQYF,TGTGCCAGCAGCAACAAGCGGGAGTCGCGCGAGCAGTACTTC
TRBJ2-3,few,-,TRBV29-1,CSVDDGTDTQYF,TGCAGCGTTGACGACGGCACAGATACGCAGTATTTT
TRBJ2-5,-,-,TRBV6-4,CASSVLKYQETQYF,TGTGCCAGCAGTGTCTTGAAATACCAAGAGACCCAGTACTTC
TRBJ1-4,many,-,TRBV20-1,CSAALFGPRQFF,TGCAGTGCCGCCCTGTTTGGACCGCGGCAGTTTTTT
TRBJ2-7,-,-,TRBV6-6,CASSYSEGGYEQYF,TGTGCCAGCAGTTACTCGGAAGGGGGTTACGAGCAGTACTTC
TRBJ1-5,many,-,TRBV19,CASNLDQQSFQPQHF,TGTGCCAGTAACCTCGATCAGCAATCGTTTCAGCCCCAGCATTTT
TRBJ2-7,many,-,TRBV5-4,CASRQDTSYEQYF,TGTGCCAGCAGGCAGGACACCTCCTACGAGCAGTACTTC
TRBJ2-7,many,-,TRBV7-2,CASSLGALPNYEQYF,TGTGCCAGCAGCTTAGGGGCACTACCTAACTACGAGCAGTACTTC
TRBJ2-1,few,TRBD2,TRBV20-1,CSAKRGLPGNEQFF,TGCAGTGCTAAGCGGGGCCTCCCTGGGAATGAGCAGTTCTTC
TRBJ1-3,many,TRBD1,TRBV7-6,CASSAGTDGNTIYF,TGTGCCAGCAGCGCCGGGACAGACGGAAACACCATATATTTT
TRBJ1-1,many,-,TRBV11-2,CASSHQGGTEAFF,TGTGCCAGCAGCCATCAGGGTGGAACTGAAGCTTTCTTT
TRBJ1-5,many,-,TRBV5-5,CASSLRPADSNQPQHF,TGTGCCAGCAGCTTGCGACCGGCAGATAGCAATCAGCCCCAGCATTTT
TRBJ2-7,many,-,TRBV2,CASILRLSTAGFSYEQYF,TGTGCCAGCATTCTGAGGCTCTCAACGGCGGGGTTCTCCTACGAGCAGTACTTC
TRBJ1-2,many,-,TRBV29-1,CSVSDSVLWSYTF,TGCAGCGTTTCTGACAGCGTATTATGGAGCTACACCTTC
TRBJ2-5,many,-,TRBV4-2,CASSQVMAFETQYF,TGTGCCAGCAGCCAAGTTATGGCCTTTGAAACCCAGTACTTC